Shown below are 21 T cell receptor beta chains from a single sample sequenced in a study of T cells after yellow fever vaccination. One entry per CDR3 protein, called by TCRdb with MiXCR from the 5' RACE reads. The sample lists 68,000 or so distinct CDR3 sequences, less than 8.5% occurring once. This specimen was CD8+ T cells sorted from PBMCs, taken 15 days after the yellow fever booster vaccination. These receptors came from a man aged 30-40 years who received the YFV17D yellow fever vaccine.

The rearrangement uses TRBV19 and TRBJ2-7, with D perhaps given as TRBD1 or TRBD2 (7 bases each). Germline loops: CDR1 LNHDA, CDR2 SQIVND (reference sequence). Trimming removed 7 bases at V and 0 bases at J, with 16 bases between. The CDR3 runs to 15 residues. CDR3 amino acids: CASTQGGSSSYEQYF. The CDR3 DNA reads as TGTGCCAGTACCCAGGGGGGGTCCAGCTCCTACGAGCAGTACTTC.

This clonotype has at least ten counts. This chain connects TRBV7-9 to TRBJ2-1; a weak D match, TRBD2 (6 bases). Germline lookup yields CDR1 SEHNR and CDR2 FQNEAQ (reference sequence). There are 13 residues in the CDR3. V lost 3 bases to trimming and J lost 6 bases, with 9 bases between them. The CDR3 here is CASSFGSPNEQFF. The CDR3 DNA is TGTGCCAGCAGCTTCGGGAGCCCCAATGAGCAGTTCTTC.

There are many counts of this clonotype. V usage is TRBV2 and J usage is TRBJ2-7; 8 bases agree with TRBD1. The CDR3 extends over 14 amino acids. Germline V gives CDR1 SNHLY, CDR2 FYNNEI. Trimming at V came to 3 bases and at J to 6 bases, leaving 7 bases not matched to a gene. The CDR3 region is CASSDTPDRGEQYF. CDR3 DNA: TGTGCCAGCAGTGACACGCCCGACAGGGGCGAGCAGTACTTC.

Many counts were recorded for this clonotype. The chain has TRBV20-1 and TRBJ2-1; no definite D call. CDR3 length equals 15 residues. Germline assignment: CDR1 DFQATT and CDR2 SNEGSKA (reference sequence). Trimming stripped 6 bases from V and 0 bases from J, with 15 bases between. Here the CDR3 reads CSAYSSFDSYNEQFF. Here the CDR3 DNA reads TGCAGTGCGTACTCGAGCTTCGACTCCTACAATGAGCAGTTCTTC.

This clonotype was observed a handful of times. The chain uses TRBV10-3 and TRBJ2-7; TRBD2 agrees at 13 bases. J lost 1 base, V lost 5 bases, and 8 bases had no gene match. The CDR3 has 17 residues. Germline CDR1 and CDR2: ENHRY and SYGVKD. The CDR3, as DNA: TGTGCCATCAGTACCGGGACTAGCGGGATTTTTTCCTACGAGCAGTACTTC. Translating it yields CAISTGTSGIFSYEQYF.

This clonotype was detected ten times or more. V is TRBV4-2 and J is TRBJ2-5; a possible D gene is TRBD2 (6 bases). V was pared by 0 bases and J by 4 bases, with 6 bases between. Germline lookup yields CDR1 LGHNA and CDR2 YNFKEQ. CDR3 length: 13 amino acids. CDR3 amino acids: CASSQEGGETQYF. CDR3 coding DNA: TGTGCCAGCAGCCAAGAGGGAGGAGAGACCCAGTACTTC.

V gene TRBV7-8 combines with J gene TRBJ2-1, with 10 bases that match TRBD2. V lost 5 bases, J lost 4 bases, and 8 bases stayed unmatched. The CDR3 is made up of 16 amino acids. Germline CDR1 reads SGHVS; CDR2 reads FQNEAQ. CDR3 in amino acids: CASSGQLAGPYNEQFF. In DNA form, the CDR3 reads TGTGCCAGCAGCGGCCAACTAGCGGGACCTTACAATGAGCAGTTCTTC.

This clonotype was counted ten times or more. The V gene is TRBV19, the J gene TRBJ2-1; D gene ambiguous. Germline V lookup: CDR1 LNHDA, CDR2 SQIVND (reference sequence). V gave up 1 base and J gave up 2 bases, with 9 bases separating them. The CDR3 has 15 amino acids. Here the CDR3 reads CASSIGRVPYNEQFF. CDR3 sequence (DNA): TGTGCCAGTAGTATAGGAAGGGTCCCCTACAATGAGCAGTTCTTC. The full variable domain, with the rest looked up from reference TRBV19 and TRBJ2-1, is DGGITQSPKYLFRKEGQNVTLSCEQNLNHDAMYWYRQDPGQGLRLIYYSQIVNDFQKGDIAEGYSVSREKKESFPLTVTSAQKNPTAFYLCASSIGRVPYNEQFFGPGTRLTVL.

This clonotype showed up many times. The chain carries TRBV19 and TRBJ2-2, with D tentatively TRBD2 (5 bases). The CDR3 loop spans 15 amino acids. V lost 5 bases to trimming and J lost 3 bases, with 13 bases between them. The germline V gene has CDR1 LNHDA and CDR2 SQIVND (reference sequence). CDR3 in amino acids: CASSRGHADTGELFF. DNA for the CDR3: TGTGCCAGTAGTCGAGGGCACGCGGACACCGGGGAGCTGTTTTTT.

Details on this clonotype: With a much larger clone just one base away, this may be a read error. The rearrangement joins TRBV5-1 to TRBJ2-7; TRBD1 agrees at 9 bases. CDR1 and CDR2 (germline): SGHRS, YFSETQ. The trim removed 5 bases at V and 3 bases at J, leaving 6 bases unmatched. CDR3 size: 14 residues. The CDR3 loop reads CASSSDRGVYEQYF. DNA of the CDR3: TGCGCCAGCAGTTCTGACAGGGGGGTCTACGAGCAGTACTTC.

This clonotype was counted many times. This chain links TRBV20-1 with TRBJ2-7; D is unresolved. V lost 4 bases, J lost 7 bases, and 8 bases lay in between. CDR3 length equals 10 residues. The germline V gene encodes CDR1 DFQATT and CDR2 SNEGSKA (reference sequence). CDR3 region: CSAIMSEQYF. The DNA of the CDR3 is TGCAGTGCTATAATGTCGGAGCAGTACTTC.

This clonotype was picked up a small number of times. Its ends do not fully match the called genes, so a read error is possible. The V gene is TRBV3-1, the J gene TRBJ2-1, with TRBD2 matching 10 bases. Per germline, CDR1 LGHDT and CDR2 YNNKEL (reference sequence). The CDR3 extends over 17 amino acids. CDR3 amino acids: CACSQDPLAGVHNEQFF. CDR3 nucleotide sequence: TGTGCCTGCAGCCAAGATCCTCTAGCGGGAGTCCACAATGAGCAGTTCTTC.

This clonotype was seen more than once but under ten times. V is TRBV15 and J is TRBJ2-7, with 7 bases aligning to TRBD2. The germline gives CDR1 LNHNV, CDR2 YYDKDF (reference sequence). This CDR3 region has 15 residues. The V and J ends lost 1 base and 6 bases, in that order; junction bases with no gene match: 9. CDR3 DNA: TGTGCCACCAGCAGAGGTGGTCGGGGGGTCGGCGAGCAGTACTTC. The encoded protein is CATSRGGRGVGEQYF. The full variable domain, in which reference TRBV15 and TRBJ2-7 provide the parts outside the CDR3, is DAMVIQNPRYQVTQFGKPVTLSCSQTLNHNVMYWYQQKSSQAPKLLFHYYDKDFNNEADTPDNFQSRRPNTSFCFLDIRSPGLGDTAMYLCATSRGGRGVGEQYFGPGTRLTVT.

Many counts were recorded for this clonotype. The J gene is TRBJ2-1, the V gene TRBV7-6; 8 positions agree with TRBD2. Germline V gene sequence: CDR1 SGHVS, CDR2 FNYEAQ. The CDR3 has 16 amino acids. V dropped 8 bases and J dropped 8; count of bases not matched to a gene: 17. CDR3 residues: CASGTLPGSGSYEQFF. The DNA of the CDR3 is TGTGCCAGCGGAACCTTGCCGGGGAGCGGGAGCTATGAGCAGTTCTTC.

This clonotype was seen many times. CDR3 DNA: TGTGCCAGCAGCTTCTCCGGGAGTTTGGAGACCCAGTACTTC. Translation gives CASSFSGSLETQYF. This chain connects TRBV7-2 to TRBJ2-5; possible D gene TRBD2, 6 bases. CDR1 is SGHTA and CDR2 is FQGNSA in the germline V gene. The length of the CDR3 is 14 residues. V lost 3 bases, J lost 5 bases, and 13 bases lay in between.

This clonotype was recorded at least ten times. The chain employs TRBV12-3 or TRBV12-4 and TRBJ2-5; D is unresolved. V was shortened by 3 bases and J by 1 base, with 18 bases between the two germline ends. The CDR3 is 17 residues long. DNA of the CDR3: TGTGCCAGCAGTTTCAGTGTATTTGGACGGCCCCAAGAGACCCAGTACTTC. Amino acids: CASSFSVFGRPQETQYF.

This clonotype was seen many times. The CDR3, as DNA: TGTGCCAGCAGCTCGGGACTCTACGAGCAGTACTTC. Amino acids: CASSSGLYEQYF. The J gene is TRBJ2-7, the V gene TRBV7-9; a possible D gene is TRBD2 (6 bases). This CDR3 spans 12 amino acids. Trimming cost V 4 bases and J 3 bases, with 7 bases left between them. The V gene's germline CDR1 is SEHNR and CDR2 FQNEAQ (reference sequence). Based on the CDR3 plus reference TRBV7-9 and TRBJ2-7, the full variable domain is DTGVSQNPRHKITKRGQNVTFRCDPISEHNRLYWYRQTLGQGPEFLTYFQNEAQLEKSRLLSDRFSAERPKGSFSTLEIQRTEQGDSAMYLCASSSGLYEQYFGPGTRLTVT.

This chain connects TRBV7-9 to TRBJ2-5, with TRBD1 identical over 9 bases. This CDR3 spans 16 amino acids. V was pared by 5 bases and J by 5 bases, with 12 bases of the junction left unmatched. Germline V gene data show CDR1 as SEHNR and CDR2 as FQNEAQ (reference sequence). The CDR3 DNA is TGTGCCAGCAGCCCCACCGGGACAGGGAGCTTGGAGACCCAGTACTTC. Protein sequence: CASSPTGTGSLETQYF.

The chain employs TRBV5-1 and TRBJ2-7; no reliable D call. This CDR3 is 12 amino acids long. With 0 bases removed from V and 6 bases from J, the gap between germline ends came to 7 bases. Per germline, CDR1 SGHRS and CDR2 YFSETQ. The CDR3 loop reads CASSLVESEQYF. The DNA of the CDR3 is TGCGCCAGCAGCTTGGTCGAAAGCGAGCAGTACTTC. Looking up the rest from reference TRBV5-1 and TRBJ2-7 gives the full variable domain: KAGVTQTPRYLIKTRGQQVTLSCSPISGHRSVSWYQQTPGQGLQFLFEYFSETQRNKGNFPGRFSGRQFSNSRSEMNVSTLELGDSALYLCASSLVESEQYFGPGTRLTVT.

Ten or more counts support this clonotype. The chain combines TRBV5-5 with TRBJ2-7; D unresolved. The V gene lost 0 bases and the J gene lost 1 base, with 5 bases spanning the gap. The CDR3 extends over 13 amino acids. The germline V gene encodes CDR1 SGHKS and CDR2 YYEKEE (reference sequence). The CDR3 sequence is CASSLAPSYEQYF. In nucleotides, the CDR3 is TGTGCCAGCAGCTTGGCCCCGTCCTACGAGCAGTACTTC.

This clonotype has at least ten counts. V gene TRBV7-9 combines with J gene TRBJ2-5; 7 positions agree with TRBD2. From germline, CDR1 is SEHNR and CDR2 FQNEAQ (reference sequence). There are 14 residues in the CDR3. The V and J ends lost 2 bases and 1 base, in that order; junction bases with no gene match: 1. CDR3 residues: CASSLTGGQETQYF. In DNA form, the CDR3 reads TGTGCCAGCAGCTTAACGGGAGGCCAAGAGACCCAGTACTTC.